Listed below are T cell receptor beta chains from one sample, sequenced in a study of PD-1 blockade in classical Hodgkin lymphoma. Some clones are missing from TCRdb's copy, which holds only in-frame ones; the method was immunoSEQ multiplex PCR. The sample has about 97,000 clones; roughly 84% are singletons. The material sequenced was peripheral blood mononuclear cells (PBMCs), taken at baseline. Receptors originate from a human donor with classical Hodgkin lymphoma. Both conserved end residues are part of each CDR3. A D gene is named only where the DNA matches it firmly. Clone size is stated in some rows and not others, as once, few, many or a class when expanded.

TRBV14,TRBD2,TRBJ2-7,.,TGTGCCAGCAGCCTAGCGGGAGGGCCGACGAACGAGCAGTACTTC,CASSLAGGPTNEQYF
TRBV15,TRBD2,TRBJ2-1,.,TGTGCCACCAGCAGAGTGGGAGGGCTCTACAATGAGCAGTTCTTC,CATSRVGGLYNEQFF
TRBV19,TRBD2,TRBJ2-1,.,TGTGCCAGTAGTATAGCTCTAGCGGGAGGCTGGGGGAATGAGCAGTTCTTC,CASSIALAGGWGNEQFF
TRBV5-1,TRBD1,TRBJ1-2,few,TGCGCCAGCAGCTCGATGACAGGGGGCGACGGCTACACCTTC,CASSSMTGGDGYTF
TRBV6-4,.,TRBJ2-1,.,TGTGCCAGCAGTACCCTCCGAGGGGGTTACAATGAGCAGTTCTTC,CASSTLRGGYNEQFF
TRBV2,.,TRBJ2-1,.,TGTGCCAGCAGCCGGGACTTCAATGAGCAGTTCTTC,CASSRDFNEQFF
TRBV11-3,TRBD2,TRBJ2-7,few,TGTGCCAGCAGCTTAGGGGGACTAGCGGATGGCGTCAAGCAGTACTTC,CASSLGGLADGVKQYF
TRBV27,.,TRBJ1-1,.,TGTGCCAGCAGCCCCGGGGGAGTTGGTGAAGCTTTCTTT,CASSPGGVGEAFF
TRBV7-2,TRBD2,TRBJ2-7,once,TGTGCCAGCAGCTTAGGGACTAGCGGGAATTGGCAGCAGTACTTC,CASSLGTSGNWQQYF
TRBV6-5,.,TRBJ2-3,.,TGTGCCAGCAGTTACTCGCCGGGAGCAGATACGCAGTATTTT,CASSYSPGADTQYF
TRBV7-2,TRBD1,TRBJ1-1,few,TGTGCCAGCAGCAGGGACAGGGGGGACACTGAAGCTTTCTTT,CASSRDRGDTEAFF
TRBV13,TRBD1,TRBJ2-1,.,TGTGCCAGCAGCGCCCCAGGGGGTAATGAGCAGTTCTTC,CASSAPGGNEQFF
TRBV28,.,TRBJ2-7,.,TGTGCCAGCAGTTTAGGGGGCTTAGGGTACGAGCAGTACTTC,CASSLGGLGYEQYF